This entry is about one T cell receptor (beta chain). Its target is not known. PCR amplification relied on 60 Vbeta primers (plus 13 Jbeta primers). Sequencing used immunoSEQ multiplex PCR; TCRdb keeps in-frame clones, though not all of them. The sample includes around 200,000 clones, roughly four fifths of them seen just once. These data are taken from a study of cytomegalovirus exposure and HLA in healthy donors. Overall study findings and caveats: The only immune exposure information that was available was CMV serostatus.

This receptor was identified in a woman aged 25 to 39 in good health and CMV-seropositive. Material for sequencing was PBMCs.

CDR3 sequence (DNA): TGTGCCAGCACTAAGACAGGGTCATGGACTAATGAAAAACTGTTTTTT. As protein: CASTKTGSWTNEKLFF. V gene TRBV7-9 combines with J gene TRBJ1-4, with 7 bases matching TRBD1. J lost 2 bases, V lost 7 bases, and 10 bases had no gene match. Germline V gene lookup returns CDR1 SEHNR and CDR2 FQNEAQ (reference sequence). The CDR3 covers 16 residues.